This record concerns one T cell receptor beta chain sequence. The target antigen is unknown. The PCR used 60 Vbeta and 13 Jbeta primers. Using immunoSEQ multiplex PCR, the repertoire was profiled, and TCRdb retains in-frame clones only, with some absent. The sample has fewer than 150,000 clones; around 77% are singletons. The CDR3 is 14 residues long. V trimming: 4 bases; J trimming: 7 bases; junction bases outside the gene matches: 5. These data are taken from a study of cytomegalovirus exposure and HLA in healthy donors. Findings and caveats of the study: Earlier analysis found most TCR beta V segments productive about 87% or about 30% of the time. Later analysis demonstrated an association between a missense DCLRE1C variant and TCR beta V- and J-gene trimming. Indistinguishable V segments, including TRBV6-2 and TRBV6-3, were excluded.

The chain links TRBV5-3 to TRBJ2-2; 9 nucleotides line up with TRBD1. TRBV5-3 is an open reading frame whose function is uncertain. Sequencing was carried out using PBMCs. This TCR was recovered from a middle-aged man in good health and CMV-seropositive. CDR3 DNA: TGTGCCAGAAGCCAAGACAGGGGGGGCGGGGAGCTGTTTTTT. Its protein product is CARSQDRGGGELFF.